These T cell receptor beta chains were read from a single sample in a study of identical twins. One entry per CDR3 protein results from TCRdb running MiXCR on the 5' RACE reads. The sample consists of 450,000 to 600,000 distinct CDR3 sequences, approximately 20% of them appearing once. The same sample was also studied in work on yellow fever vaccine responses in identical twins.

What was sequenced was CD4+ T cells sorted from blood. These receptors all stem from a woman between 18 and 29 years old in good health. CDR3s include the opening cysteine and the closing phenylalanine or tryptophan. D genes are given only for firm matches. A row's size may be missing; if present it is once, few, many or a size class.

j_gene: TRBJ2-1; d_gene: .; abundance: few; v_gene: TRBV7-3; CDR3aa: CASSSRGGYNEQFF; CDR3nt: TGTGCCAGCAGCTCCAGGGGGGGGTACAATGAGCAGTTCTTC
j_gene: TRBJ2-7; d_gene: .; abundance: few; v_gene: TRBV7-2; CDR3aa: CASSFRLELYEQYF; CDR3nt: TGTGCCAGCAGCTTCAGACTAGAACTATACGAGCAGTACTTC
j_gene: TRBJ2-5; d_gene: .; abundance: .; v_gene: TRBV11-2; CDR3aa: CASSRGGGGQETQYF; CDR3nt: TGTGCCAGCAGCCGTGGGGGAGGAGGCCAAGAGACCCAGTACTTC
j_gene: TRBJ2-1; d_gene: TRBD2; abundance: .; v_gene: TRBV3-1; CDR3aa: CASSHLAYGGAGNEQFF; CDR3nt: TGTGCCAGCAGCCATCTGGCGTACGGGGGGGCAGGGAATGAGCAGTTCTTC
j_gene: TRBJ2-7; d_gene: .; abundance: .; v_gene: TRBV2; CDR3aa: CASSETAAISYEQYF; CDR3nt: TGTGCCAGCAGTGAAACAGCTGCCATCTCCTACGAGCAGTACTTC
j_gene: TRBJ1-5; d_gene: .; abundance: .; v_gene: TRBV18; CDR3aa: CASSPSGEQPQHF; CDR3nt: TGTGCCAGCTCACCATCCGGGGAGCAGCCCCAGCATTTT
j_gene: TRBJ2-7; d_gene: .; abundance: .; v_gene: TRBV4-1; CDR3aa: CASSPVSGRTAASYEQYF; CDR3nt: TGCGCCAGCAGCCCCGTCAGCGGGCGGACCGCTGCCTCCTACGAGCAGTACTTC
j_gene: TRBJ2-1; d_gene: .; abundance: few; v_gene: TRBV7-9; CDR3aa: CASSLGVQFF; CDR3nt: TGTGCCAGCAGCCTAGGGGTCCAGTTCTTC
j_gene: TRBJ2-3; d_gene: TRBD2; abundance: once; v_gene: TRBV5-1; CDR3aa: CASSYTSGGDTDTQYF; CDR3nt: TGCGCCAGCAGCTACACTAGCGGGGGGGACACAGATACGCAGTATTTT
j_gene: TRBJ2-1; d_gene: .; abundance: few; v_gene: TRBV12-3/TRBV12-4; CDR3aa: CASSFGEYGSDEQFF; CDR3nt: TGTGCCAGCAGTTTCGGGGAGTACGGATCGGATGAGCAGTTCTTC
j_gene: TRBJ2-5; d_gene: TRBD2; abundance: .; v_gene: TRBV20-1; CDR3aa: CSARAAGLETQYF; CDR3nt: TGCAGTGCTAGGGCAGCGGGATTGGAGACCCAGTACTTC
j_gene: TRBJ2-1; d_gene: TRBD1; abundance: .; v_gene: TRBV10-3; CDR3aa: CAIQPGGSYNEQFF; CDR3nt: TGTGCCATCCAACCAGGGGGTTCCTACAATGAGCAGTTCTTC
j_gene: TRBJ2-3; d_gene: .; abundance: .; v_gene: TRBV9; CDR3aa: CASSPHNGADTQYF; CDR3nt: TGTGCCAGCAGCCCCCACAATGGGGCGGATACGCAGTATTTT
j_gene: TRBJ2-1; d_gene: .; abundance: .; v_gene: TRBV3-1; CDR3aa: CASSQDRVKNEQFF; CDR3nt: TGTGCCAGCAGCCAAGACAGGGTGAAGAATGAGCAGTTCTTC
j_gene: TRBJ1-2; d_gene: .; abundance: few; v_gene: TRBV5-6; CDR3aa: CASSLKRVNYGYTF; CDR3nt: TGTGCCAGCAGCTTGAAAAGAGTTAACTATGGCTACACCTTC
j_gene: TRBJ1-6; d_gene: TRBD1; abundance: few; v_gene: TRBV3-1; CDR3aa: CASSQLDREGSPLHF; CDR3nt: TGTGCCAGCAGCCAATTAGACAGGGAGGGTTCACCCCTCCACTTT
j_gene: TRBJ2-1; d_gene: .; abundance: few; v_gene: TRBV20-1; CDR3aa: CSARVSGDEQFF; CDR3nt: TGCAGTGCCCGAGTATCGGGGGACGAGCAGTTCTTC
j_gene: TRBJ2-7; d_gene: .; abundance: .; v_gene: TRBV6-1; CDR3aa: CASSRPFPVEQYF; CDR3nt: TGTGCCAGCAGCCGGCCCTTTCCGGTCGAGCAGTACTTC
j_gene: TRBJ2-2; d_gene: .; abundance: few; v_gene: TRBV5-1; CDR3aa: CASSIGTLNTGELFF; CDR3nt: TGCGCCAGCAGCATCGGGACACTTAACACCGGGGAGCTGTTTTTT
j_gene: TRBJ1-5; d_gene: TRBD1; abundance: .; v_gene: TRBV12-3/TRBV12-4; CDR3aa: CASSYTGGGQPQHF; CDR3nt: TGTGCCAGCAGCTATACAGGGGGCGGGCAGCCCCAGCATTTT
j_gene: TRBJ2-1; d_gene: TRBD1; abundance: few; v_gene: TRBV5-1; CDR3aa: CASSLGSGQGDEQFF; CDR3nt: TGCGCCAGCAGCTTGGGGTCGGGACAGGGTGATGAGCAGTTCTTC
j_gene: TRBJ1-1; d_gene: .; abundance: .; v_gene: TRBV19; CDR3aa: CATTLNTEAFF; CDR3nt: TGTGCCACTACTTTAAACACTGAAGCTTTCTTT
j_gene: TRBJ1-1; d_gene: TRBD1; abundance: .; v_gene: TRBV20-1; CDR3aa: CSAPDRGSFKAFF; CDR3nt: TGCAGTGCACCGGACAGGGGGTCTTTTAAAGCTTTCTTT
j_gene: TRBJ2-2; d_gene: TRBD1; abundance: few; v_gene: TRBV27; CDR3aa: CASSSRQGGTGELFF; CDR3nt: TGTGCCAGCAGTTCCCGACAGGGTGGCACCGGGGAGCTGTTTTTT
j_gene: TRBJ2-3; d_gene: TRBD2; abundance: .; v_gene: TRBV6-5; CDR3aa: CASRLGLAGGDTQYF; CDR3nt: TGTGCCAGCAGATTAGGACTAGCGGGAGGAGATACGCAGTATTTT
j_gene: TRBJ2-2; d_gene: .; abundance: .; v_gene: TRBV19; CDR3aa: CAIRSLGTGELFF; CDR3nt: TGTGCCATCCGGTCGCTCGGCACCGGGGAGCTGTTTTTT